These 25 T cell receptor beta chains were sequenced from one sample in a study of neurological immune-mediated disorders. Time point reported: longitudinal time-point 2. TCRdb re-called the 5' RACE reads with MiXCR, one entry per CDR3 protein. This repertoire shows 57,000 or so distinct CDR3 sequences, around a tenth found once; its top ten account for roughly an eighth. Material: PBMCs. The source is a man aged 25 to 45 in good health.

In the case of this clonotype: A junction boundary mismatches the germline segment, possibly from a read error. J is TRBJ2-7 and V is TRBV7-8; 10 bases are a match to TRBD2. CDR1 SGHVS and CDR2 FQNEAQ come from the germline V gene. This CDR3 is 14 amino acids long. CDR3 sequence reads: CASSFTSGTYDQYF. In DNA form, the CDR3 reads TGTGCCAGCAGCTTTACTAGCGGGACCTACGACCAGTACTTC.

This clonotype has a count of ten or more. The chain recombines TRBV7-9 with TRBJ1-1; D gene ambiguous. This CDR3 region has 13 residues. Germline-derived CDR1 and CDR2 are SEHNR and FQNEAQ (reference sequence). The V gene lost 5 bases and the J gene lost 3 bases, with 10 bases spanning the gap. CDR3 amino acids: CASSEYLDTEAFF. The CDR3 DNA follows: TGTGCCAGCAGCGAATATCTAGACACTGAAGCTTTCTTT.

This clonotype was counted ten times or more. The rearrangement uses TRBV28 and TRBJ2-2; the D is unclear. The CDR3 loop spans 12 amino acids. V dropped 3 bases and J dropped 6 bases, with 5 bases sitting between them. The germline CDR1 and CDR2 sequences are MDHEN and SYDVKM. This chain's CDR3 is CASSLWPGELFF. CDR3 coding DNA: TGTGCCAGCAGTTTGTGGCCCGGGGAGCTGTTTTTT.

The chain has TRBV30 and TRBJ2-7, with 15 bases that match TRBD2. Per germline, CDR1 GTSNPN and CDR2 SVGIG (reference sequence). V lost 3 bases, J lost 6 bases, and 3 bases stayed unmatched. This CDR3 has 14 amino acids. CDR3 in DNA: TGTGCCTGGAGGATGGGACTAGCGGGAGGCGAGCAGTACTTC. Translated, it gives CAWRMGLAGGEQYF.

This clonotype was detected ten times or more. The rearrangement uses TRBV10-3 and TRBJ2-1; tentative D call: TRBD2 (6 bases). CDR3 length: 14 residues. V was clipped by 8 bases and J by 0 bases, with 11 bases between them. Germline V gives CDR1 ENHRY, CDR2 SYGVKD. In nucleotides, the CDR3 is TGTGCCATCTGTCCCGGGAGCTCCTACAATGAGCAGTTCTTC. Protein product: CAICPGSSYNEQFF.

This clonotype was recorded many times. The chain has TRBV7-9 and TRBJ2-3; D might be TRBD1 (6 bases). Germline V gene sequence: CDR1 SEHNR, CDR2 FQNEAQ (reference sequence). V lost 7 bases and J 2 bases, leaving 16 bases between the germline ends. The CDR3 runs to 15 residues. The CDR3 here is CASKLGQGITDTQYF. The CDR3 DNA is TGTGCCAGCAAGCTAGGCCAGGGGATCACAGATACGCAGTATTTT.

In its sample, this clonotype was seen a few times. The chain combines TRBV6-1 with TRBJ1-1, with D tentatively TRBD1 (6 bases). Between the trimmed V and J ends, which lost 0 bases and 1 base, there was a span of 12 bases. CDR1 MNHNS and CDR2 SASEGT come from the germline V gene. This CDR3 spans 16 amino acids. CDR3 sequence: CASSEALGGGNTEAFF. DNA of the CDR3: TGTGCCAGCAGTGAAGCGCTGGGAGGGGGGAACACTGAAGCTTTCTTT.

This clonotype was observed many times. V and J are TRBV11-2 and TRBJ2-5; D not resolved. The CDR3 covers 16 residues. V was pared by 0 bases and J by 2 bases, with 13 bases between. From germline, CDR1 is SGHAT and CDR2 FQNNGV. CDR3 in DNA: TGTGCCAGCAGCTTAGATTGGACCAAACCGCAAGAGACCCAGTACTTC. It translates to CASSLDWTKPQETQYF.

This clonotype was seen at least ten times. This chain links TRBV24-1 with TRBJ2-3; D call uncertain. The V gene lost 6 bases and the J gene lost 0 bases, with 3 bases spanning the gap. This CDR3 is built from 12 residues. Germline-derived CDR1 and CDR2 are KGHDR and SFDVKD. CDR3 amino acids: CATSQSTDTQYF. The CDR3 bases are TGTGCCACCAGTCAGAGCACAGATACGCAGTATTTT.

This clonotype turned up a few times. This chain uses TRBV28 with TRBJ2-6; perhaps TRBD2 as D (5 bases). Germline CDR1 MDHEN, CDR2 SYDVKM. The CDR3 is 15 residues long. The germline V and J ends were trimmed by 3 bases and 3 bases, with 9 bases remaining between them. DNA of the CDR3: TGTGCCAGCAGTTTTGCCGGGGATGGGGCCAACGTCCTGACTTTC. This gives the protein CASSFAGDGANVLTF.

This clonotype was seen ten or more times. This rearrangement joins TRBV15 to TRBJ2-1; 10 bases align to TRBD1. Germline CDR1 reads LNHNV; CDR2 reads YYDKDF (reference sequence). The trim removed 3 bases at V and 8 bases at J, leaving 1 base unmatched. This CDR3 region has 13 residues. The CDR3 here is CATSRTGGYEQFF. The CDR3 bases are TGTGCCACCAGCAGGACAGGGGGCTATGAGCAGTTCTTC.

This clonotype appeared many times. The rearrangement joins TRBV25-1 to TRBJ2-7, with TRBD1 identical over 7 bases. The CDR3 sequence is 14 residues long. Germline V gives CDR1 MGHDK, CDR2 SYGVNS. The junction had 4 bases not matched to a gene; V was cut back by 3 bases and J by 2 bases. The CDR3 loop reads CASSDPGQTYEQYF. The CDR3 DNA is TGTGCCAGCAGTGATCCGGGACAGACCTACGAGCAGTACTTC.

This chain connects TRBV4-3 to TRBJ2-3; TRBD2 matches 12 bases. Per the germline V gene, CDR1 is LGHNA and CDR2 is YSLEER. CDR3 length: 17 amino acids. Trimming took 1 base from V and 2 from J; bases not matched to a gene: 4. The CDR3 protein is CASSQGLAGALTDTQYF. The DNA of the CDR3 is TGCGCCAGCAGCCAAGGACTAGCGGGGGCCCTCACAGATACGCAGTATTTT.

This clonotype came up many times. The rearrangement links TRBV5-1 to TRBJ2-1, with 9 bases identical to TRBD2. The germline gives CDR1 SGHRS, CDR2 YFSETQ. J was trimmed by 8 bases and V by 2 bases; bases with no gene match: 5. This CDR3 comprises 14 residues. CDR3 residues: CASSLLAGPYEQFF. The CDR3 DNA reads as TGCGCCAGCAGCTTACTAGCGGGTCCGTATGAGCAGTTCTTC.

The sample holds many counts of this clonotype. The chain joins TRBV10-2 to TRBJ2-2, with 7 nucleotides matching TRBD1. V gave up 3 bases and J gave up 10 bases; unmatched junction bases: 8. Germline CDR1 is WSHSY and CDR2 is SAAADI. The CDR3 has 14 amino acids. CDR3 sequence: CASSDIQGNEELFF. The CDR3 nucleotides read TGCGCCAGCAGTGACATACAGGGGAACGAGGAGCTGTTTTTT.

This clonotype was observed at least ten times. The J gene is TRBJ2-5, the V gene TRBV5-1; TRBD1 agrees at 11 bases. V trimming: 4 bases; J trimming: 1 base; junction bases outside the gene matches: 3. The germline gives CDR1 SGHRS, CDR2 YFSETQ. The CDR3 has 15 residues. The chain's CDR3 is CASSSGTGGQETQYF. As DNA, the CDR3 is TGCGCCAGCAGCAGCGGGACAGGGGGCCAAGAGACCCAGTACTTC.

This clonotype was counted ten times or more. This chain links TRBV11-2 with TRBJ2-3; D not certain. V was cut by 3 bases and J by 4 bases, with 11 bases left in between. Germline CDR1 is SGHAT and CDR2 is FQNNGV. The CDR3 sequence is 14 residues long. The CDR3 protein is CASSLVAWADTQYF. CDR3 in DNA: TGTGCCAGCAGCTTGGTGGCATGGGCAGATACGCAGTATTTT.

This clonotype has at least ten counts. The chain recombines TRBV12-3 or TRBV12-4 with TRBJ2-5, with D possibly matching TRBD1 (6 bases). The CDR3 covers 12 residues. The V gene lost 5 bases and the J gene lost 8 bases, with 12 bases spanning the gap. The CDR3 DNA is TGTGCCAGCAGTGGCCACAGGGATACCCAGTACTTC. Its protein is CASSGHRDTQYF.

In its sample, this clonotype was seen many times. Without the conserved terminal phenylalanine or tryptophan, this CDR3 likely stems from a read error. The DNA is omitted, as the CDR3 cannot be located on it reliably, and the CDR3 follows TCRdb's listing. CDR3: CASSLGTAGVMI. The chain joins TRBV2 to TRBJ2-1; the listed D gene, TRBD2, was not tested against the DNA. Germline V gives CDR1 SNHLY, CDR2 FYNNEI. Both ends counted, the CDR3 spans 12 residues.

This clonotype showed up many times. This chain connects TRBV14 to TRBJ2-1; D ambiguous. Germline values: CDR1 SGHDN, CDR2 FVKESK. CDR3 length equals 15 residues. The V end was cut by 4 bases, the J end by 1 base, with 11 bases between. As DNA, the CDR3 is TGTGCCAGCAGCCCTCCATTGGGGTCCTACAATGAGCAGTTCTTC. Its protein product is CASSPPLGSYNEQFF.

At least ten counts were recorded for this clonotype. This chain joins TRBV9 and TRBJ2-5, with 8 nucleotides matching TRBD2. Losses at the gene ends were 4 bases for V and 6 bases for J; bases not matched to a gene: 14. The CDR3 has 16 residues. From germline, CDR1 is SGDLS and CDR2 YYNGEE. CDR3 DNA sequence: TGTGCCAGCAGCCCCCAAGGAGCGGGAGTTAGGAAGACCCAGTACTTC. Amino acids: CASSPQGAGVRKTQYF. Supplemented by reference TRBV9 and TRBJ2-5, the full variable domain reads DSGVTQTPKHLITATGQRVTLRCSPRSGDLSVYWYQQSLDQGLQFLIQYYNGEERAKGNILERFSAQQFPDLHSELNLSSLELGDSALYFCASSPQGAGVRKTQYFGPGTRLLVL.

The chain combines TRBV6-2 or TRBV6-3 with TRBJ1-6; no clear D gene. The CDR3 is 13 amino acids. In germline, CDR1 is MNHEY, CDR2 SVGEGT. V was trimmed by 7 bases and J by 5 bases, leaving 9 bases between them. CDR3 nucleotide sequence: TGTGCCAGCATCGACATAGATAATTCACCCCTCCACTTT. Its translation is CASIDIDNSPLHF.

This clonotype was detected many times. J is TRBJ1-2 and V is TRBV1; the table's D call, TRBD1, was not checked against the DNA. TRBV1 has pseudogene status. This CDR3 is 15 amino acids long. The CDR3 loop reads CTSSRRDTANYGYTF. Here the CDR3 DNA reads TGCACCAGCAGCCGTAGGGACACTGCTAACTATGGCTACACCTTC.

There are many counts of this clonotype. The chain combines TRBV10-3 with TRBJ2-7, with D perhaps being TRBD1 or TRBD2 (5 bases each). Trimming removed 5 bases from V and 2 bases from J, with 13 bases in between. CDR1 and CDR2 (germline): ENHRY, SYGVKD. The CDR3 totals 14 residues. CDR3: CAISQGEVTYEQYF. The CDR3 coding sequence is TGTGCCATCAGTCAGGGAGAGGTGACCTACGAGCAGTACTTC.

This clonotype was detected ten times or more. The CDR3 is CASSLAWTGAYEQYF. DNA of the CDR3: TGTGCCAGCAGCTTGGCATGGACAGGGGCCTACGAGCAGTACTTC. This chain links TRBV5-5 with TRBJ2-7; the match to TRBD1 covers 9 bases. The CDR3 spans 15 residues. Germline lookup yields CDR1 SGHKS and CDR2 YYEKEE (reference sequence). With V trimmed by 0 bases and J by 2 bases, 3 bases remained unmatched. Using reference TRBV5-5 and TRBJ2-7 for the parts outside the CDR3, the full variable domain is DAGVTQSPTHLIKTRGQQVTLRCSPISGHKSVSWYQQVLGQGPQFIFQYYEKEERGRGNFPDRFSARQFPNYSSELNVNALLLGDSALYLCASSLAWTGAYEQYFGPGTRLTVT.